The clone carrying this T cell receptor beta chain came up many times. Its antigen remains unknown. Sample time point: sample taken at primary tumor resection. Unsorted whole RNA of tumor, nontumor lung or frozen PBMC was sequenced. The source of the sample is a study of spatial heterogeneity in lung cancer. Study details: Every unique TCR and UMI combination, on average, appeared more than ten times in raw reads. General study points: One measure, the expanded intratumoral alpha and beta TCR count, tracked tumor mutation counts. Alpha chain coverage of tumor T cells was estimated at around 7%, and beta chain coverage at approximately 13%.

A distinct unique molecular identifier was carried by each TCR cDNA molecule. TCRdb itself ran the 5' RACE reads through MiXCR, one entry per CDR3 protein. The sample lists roughly 19,000 distinct CDR3 sequences; roughly 15% were seen once. This sample comprised lung tumor tissue, obtained at surgery. This receptor was taken from a female donor with early-stage non-small cell lung cancer.

CDR3 amino acids: CASSLTGVFNEQFF. The CDR3 nucleotides are TGTGCCAGCAGCTTGACAGGGGTGTTCAATGAGCAGTTCTTC. The chain recombines TRBV7-9 with TRBJ2-1; 8 bases map to TRBD1. Germline-derived CDR1 and CDR2 are SEHNR and FQNEAQ (reference sequence). V was clipped by 3 bases and J by 6 bases; unmatched bases: 4. The CDR3 runs to 14 residues. The full variable domain, with the rest looked up from reference TRBV7-9 and TRBJ2-1, is DTGVSQNPRHKITKRGQNVTFRCDPISEHNRLYWYRQTLGQGPEFLTYFQNEAQLEKSRLLSDRFSAERPKGSFSTLEIQRTEQGDSAMYLCASSLTGVFNEQFFGPGTRLTVL.